These 30 T cell receptor beta chains were all obtained from the same sample, sequenced in a study of beta chain features in type 1 diabetes (dated by TCRdb to 2016 to 2019). General study outcomes and caveats: A moderate but significant shortening of TCRB CDR3 length was observed in type 1 diabetes patients in all four CD4+ subsets.

Receptor amplification or capture employed the immunoSEQ multiplex PCR assay. The entire amount of isolated RNA was reverse transcribed using the High Capacity cDNA Reverse Transcription Kit, so the sequenced TCRB transcripts were expressed ones. The source is immuneACCESS, and TCRdb retained only in-frame sequences with V and J called. Part of the clones is not carried over; for the studies checked, unresolved V genes explain less than half of this, and the remainder is unexplained. For this sample the table gives approximately 260,000 clones, of which roughly 24% were detected only once. The ten largest make up roughly 0.011% of the sample. No antigen has been assigned to these receptors. The material sequenced was naive CD4+ T cells from blood. Per the publication, the cell subset or site label means: true naive CD4+ T cells. These receptors came from a woman in her 30s with type 1 diabetes.

Worth noting for this clone: Other nucleotide sequences in the sample specify the same CDR3. The chain carries TRBV20-1 and TRBJ1-1, with 7 bases that match TRBD1. The CDR3 runs to 11 residues. In germline, CDR1 is DFQATT, CDR2 SNEGSKA (reference sequence). The V gene end was trimmed by 3 bases and the J gene end by 8 bases; junction bases not matched to a gene: 3. CDR3 region: CSARGQREAFF. CDR3 coding DNA: TGCAGTGCTAGGGGACAGCGCGAAGCTTTCTTT.

The chain combines TRBV9 with TRBJ2-1; the match to TRBD2 covers 8 bases. Germline CDR1 reads SGDLS; CDR2 reads YYNGEE. Unmatched junction bases numbered 13, after V lost 4 bases and J lost 7 bases. CDR3 length: 16 residues. The CDR3 protein is CASSRFSGTLGNEQFF. The CDR3, as DNA: TGTGCCAGCAGCAGGTTTAGCGGGACCCTTGGGAATGAGCAGTTCTTC.

The chain carries TRBV27 and TRBJ2-5, with D possibly matching TRBD1 (5 bases). With 0 bases removed from V and 4 bases from J, the gap between germline ends came to 15 bases. The CDR3 extends over 16 amino acids. CDR1 is MNHEY and CDR2 is SMNVEV in the germline V gene (reference sequence). CDR3 nucleotide sequence: TGTGCCAGCAGTTTATCGATGGGGCGATGGAGAGAGACCCAGTACTTC. Protein: CASSLSMGRWRETQYF.

The chain recombines TRBV7-9 with TRBJ2-7, with a weak D call TRBD2 (5 bases). Germline values: CDR1 SEHNR, CDR2 FQNEAQ (reference sequence). V was shortened by 5 bases and J by 7 bases, with 15 bases between the two germline ends. The CDR3 runs to 13 residues. CDR3 sequence: CASSPGGPREQYF. CDR3 DNA: TGTGCCAGCAGCCCCGGCGGGCCTAGGGAGCAGTACTTC.

The chain combines TRBV2 with TRBJ2-7, with TRBD1 identical over 7 bases. V was pared by 6 bases and J by 3 bases, with 2 bases of the junction left unmatched. From germline, CDR1 is SNHLY and CDR2 FYNNEI. The CDR3 loop spans 12 amino acids. The CDR3 bases are TGTGCCAGCAGGGGGGACAGCTACGAGCAGTACTTC. This gives the protein CASRGDSYEQYF. Drawing the rest from reference TRBV2 and TRBJ2-7, the complete variable domain is EPEVTQTPSHQVTQMGQEVILRCVPISNHLYFYWYRQILGQKVEFLVSFYNNEISEKSEIFDDQFSVERPDGSNFTLKIRSTKLEDSAMYFCASRGDSYEQYFGPGTRLTVT.

This clone was detected only a few times. The chain carries TRBV9 and TRBJ2-3; D is uncertain. Trimming pared 0 bases from V and 2 bases from J, leaving 10 bases between. This CDR3 region has 15 residues. Per the germline V gene, CDR1 is SGDLS and CDR2 is YYNGEE. CDR3 sequence: CASSVGYYLTDTQYF. The CDR3 DNA reads as TGTGCCAGCAGCGTAGGTTACTACCTCACAGATACGCAGTATTTT.

The V and J genes are TRBV6-5 and TRBJ1-1; possible D gene TRBD1, 5 bases. Germline CDR1 reads MNHEY; CDR2 reads SVGAGI. The CDR3 loop spans 14 amino acids. Trimming removed 6 bases from V and 1 base from J, with 12 bases in between. The CDR3: CASRWDWRNTEAFF. In nucleotides, the CDR3 is TGTGCCAGCAGATGGGACTGGAGGAACACTGAAGCTTTCTTT.

The chain has TRBV5-4 and TRBJ1-2, with D unclear. Germline CDR1 is SGHNT and CDR2 is YYREEE (reference sequence). The ends were cut back, 2 bases at V and 4 bases at J, with 9 bases in the middle. This CDR3 spans 13 amino acids. This chain's CDR3 is CASSFVAAYGYTF. DNA for the CDR3: TGTGCCAGCAGCTTTGTGGCGGCCTATGGCTACACCTTC.

This sequence joins TRBV25-1 and TRBJ1-5, with D maybe TRBD1 (6 bases). The V gene's germline CDR1 is MGHDK and CDR2 SYGVNS. CDR3 length equals 14 residues. Trimming took off 8 bases at V and 6 bases at J, with 17 bases between the two ends. CDR3 bases: TGTGCCAGCGCGTCAGGGGCGCACGGTCAGCCCCAGCATTTT. Its protein is CASASGAHGQPQHF.

The sample holds a few counts of this clone. The rearrangement joins TRBV5-4 to TRBJ1-2, with D possibly TRBD1 on 5 matching bases. Trimming removed 0 bases from V and 4 bases from J, with 16 bases in between. CDR1 and CDR2 from the germline V gene are SGHNT and YYREEE (reference sequence). The CDR3 is 16 amino acids. The CDR3 DNA follows: TGTGCCAGCAGCTTGGGTACGCGACAGCGCAGCTATGGCTACACCTTC. It yields the protein CASSLGTRQRSYGYTF.

This clone was observed a few times. The chain's CDR3 is CAWSRTSGFTDTQYF. The CDR3 nucleotides are TGTGCCTGGAGCCGGACTAGCGGGTTCACAGATACGCAGTATTTT. The chain uses TRBV30 and TRBJ2-3; 11 nucleotides align to TRBD2. The trim removed 3 bases at V and 2 bases at J, leaving 4 bases unmatched. The germline CDR1 and CDR2 sequences are GTSNPN and SVGIG (reference sequence). The CDR3 sequence is 15 residues long.

The V gene is TRBV7-9, the J gene TRBJ2-5; 8 nucleotides match TRBD2. This CDR3 spans 13 amino acids. Germline V gene sequence: CDR1 SEHNR, CDR2 FQNEAQ (reference sequence). Trimming cost V 4 bases and J 7 bases; bases outside gene matches: 5. The CDR3 sequence is CASSSTSVGTQYF. CDR3 DNA sequence: TGTGCCAGCAGCTCGACTAGCGTGGGGACCCAGTACTTC.

This clone came up a few times. J is TRBJ1-1 and V is TRBV29-1, with 8 bases lining up with TRBD1. Germline values: CDR1 SQVTM, CDR2 ANQGSEA. After removal of 4 bases from V and 4 bases from J, the junction contained 11 bases not matched to a gene. The length of the CDR3 is 15 residues. CDR3 amino acids: CSVAGTGGRITEAFF. CDR3 coding DNA: TGCAGCGTTGCCGGGACAGGAGGGAGGATCACTGAAGCTTTCTTT.

The table lists this clone with a few counts. DNA for the CDR3: TGTGCCAGCAGTGATCAGCGGGGGAGCACAGATACGCAGTATTTT. Its translation is CASSDQRGSTDTQYF. This chain uses TRBV2 with TRBJ2-3; 8 nucleotides line up with TRBD2. This CDR3 region has 15 residues. CDR1 and CDR2 (germline): SNHLY, FYNNEI. With V trimmed by 3 bases and J by 0 bases, 2 bases remained unmatched. The complete variable domain, with remaining parts taken from reference TRBV2 and TRBJ2-3, reads EPEVTQTPSHQVTQMGQEVILRCVPISNHLYFYWYRQILGQKVEFLVSFYNNEISEKSEIFDDQFSVERPDGSNFTLKIRSTKLEDSAMYFCASSDQRGSTDTQYFGPGTRLTVL.

This clone was seen a handful of times. The genes are TRBV7-2 and TRBJ2-1, with 14 bases fitting TRBD2. The germline gives CDR1 SGHTA, CDR2 FQGNSA. This CDR3 comprises 16 residues. V dropped 6 bases and J dropped 9; count of bases not matched to a gene: 10. As DNA, the CDR3 is TGTGCCAGCAGTCCCTCCGGGACTAGCGGGAGCAGTGAGCAGTTCTTC. This gives the protein CASSPSGTSGSSEQFF.

This clone was seen a few times. The rearrangement uses TRBV29-1 and TRBJ1-1; weak D call: TRBD1 (6 bases). Deletions cut 7 bases from V and 5 bases from J, with 17 bases between. Germline V gene lookup returns CDR1 SQVTM and CDR2 ANQGSEA. The CDR3 is 13 residues long. As DNA, the CDR3 is TGCAGCGCCCTGCGGACAGCAAATACTGAAGCTTTCTTT. This sequence encodes CSALRTANTEAFF.

The chain carries TRBV4-2 and TRBJ2-2; 7 bases align to TRBD2. The trim removed 6 bases at V and 2 bases at J, leaving 3 bases unmatched. The CDR3 runs 14 residues. The V gene's germline CDR1 is LGHNA and CDR2 YNFKEQ. CDR3 DNA sequence: TGTGCCAGCAGGCCTAGCGGAAACACCGGGGAGCTGTTTTTT. This gives the protein CASRPSGNTGELFF.

For the CDR3, the DNA is TGCGCCAGCAGCTTACACACAGGTGAAGCTTTCTTT. It specifies CASSLHTGEAFF. The chain has TRBV5-1 and TRBJ1-1; TRBD1 might be the D (5 bases). Germline V gives CDR1 SGHRS, CDR2 YFSETQ. The V end was cut by 2 bases, the J end by 7 bases, with 9 bases between. The CDR3 is made up of 12 amino acids.

This clone was seen a handful of times. In DNA, the CDR3 is TGTGCCAGCAGTTTAGACACCTCTGGAAACACCATATATTTT. Encoded protein: CASSLDTSGNTIYF. The chain has TRBV28 and TRBJ1-3; D unresolved. The CDR3 spans 14 residues. Trimming took 2 bases from V and 0 from J, leaving 5 bases between them. Germline CDR1 and CDR2: MDHEN and SYDVKM.

This clone was seen only a few times. This chain joins TRBV7-9 and TRBJ1-4; no clear D gene. CDR1 and CDR2 from the germline V gene are SEHNR and FQNEAQ (reference sequence). Trimming took off 3 bases at V and 5 bases at J, with 10 bases between the two ends. This CDR3 spans 14 amino acids. CDR3 nucleotides: TGTGCCAGCAGCTTTTTAGCCGGAAATGAAAAACTGTTTTTT. Translation gives CASSFLAGNEKLFF.

CDR3 coding DNA: TGCGCCAGCAGCTTGTCTGGAAGACTAGTCAATGAGCAGTTCTTC. It codes for CASSLSGRLVNEQFF. V gene TRBV5-1 combines with J gene TRBJ2-1; a possible D gene is TRBD2 (6 bases). CDR1 and CDR2 (germline): SGHRS, YFSETQ. The CDR3 is 15 residues long. With 1 base removed from V and 6 bases from J, the gap between germline ends came to 14 bases.

The rearrangement joins TRBV19 to TRBJ2-2; 10 bases map to TRBD2. Trimming cost V 6 bases and J 6 bases; bases outside gene matches: 4. Germline V gene lookup returns CDR1 LNHDA and CDR2 SQIVND (reference sequence). CDR3 length: 14 amino acids. The CDR3 region has the DNA TGTGCCAGTAGCCAGACTAGCGGGTCCGGGGAGCTGTTTTTT. Its protein is CASSQTSGSGELFF.

The V call is TRBV4-2, the J call TRBJ2-3, with TRBD2 identical over 8 bases. Trimming cost V 1 base and J 2 bases; bases outside gene matches: 8. Germline assignment: CDR1 LGHNA and CDR2 YNFKEQ. This CDR3 contains 17 residues. The CDR3 nucleotides are TGTGCCAGCAGCCAAGCCTCTGCGGGAGGATACACAGATACGCAGTATTTT. It yields the protein CASSQASAGGYTDTQYF.

This clone was detected only a few times. The chain links TRBV19 to TRBJ2-3; D is perhaps TRBD2 (5 bases). The CDR3 contains 14 residues. V gave up 7 bases and J gave up 3 bases, with 14 bases separating them. In germline, CDR1 is LNHDA, CDR2 SQIVND (reference sequence). As DNA, the CDR3 is TGTGCCAGTACGACGGACTTACGAACAGATACGCAGTATTTT. Translating gives CASTTDLRTDTQYF.

This chain uses TRBV20-1 with TRBJ2-7, with 8 bases aligning to TRBD1. CDR1 and CDR2 (germline): DFQATT, SNEGSKA (reference sequence). The CDR3 is made up of 11 amino acids. CDR3 loop: CRAGGAYEQYF. CDR3 sequence (DNA): TGCAGGGCAGGGGGCGCTTACGAGCAGTACTTC.

This clone has a handful of counts. V is TRBV30 and J is TRBJ1-1; D unresolved. V lost 0 bases, J lost 7 bases, and 9 bases lay in between. Germline values: CDR1 GTSNPN, CDR2 SVGIG (reference sequence). There are 12 residues in the CDR3. The DNA for the CDR3 is TGTGCCTGGAGTGTACCGGTCGGTGAAGCTTTCTTT. Protein product: CAWSVPVGEAFF.

The chain recombines TRBV28 with TRBJ1-1; the D gene is possibly TRBD1 (5 bases). The CDR3 loop spans 12 amino acids. The germline gives CDR1 MDHEN, CDR2 SYDVKM. Trimming cost V 5 bases and J 10 bases, with 14 bases left between them. The CDR3 region has the DNA TGTGCCAGCAGTGCTCCGGGACTCCGAGCTTTCTTT. Its translation is CASSAPGLRAFF.

In this sample, this clone turned up a few times. The chain uses TRBV4-1 and TRBJ1-2, with a tentative D call TRBD1 (6 bases). This CDR3 is 13 amino acids long. Trimming shortened V by 2 bases and J by 4 bases, and 8 bases separated the two germline ends. CDR1 MGHRA and CDR2 YSYEKL come from the germline V gene. CDR3 region: CASSQQGSYGYTF. CDR3 bases: TGCGCCAGCAGCCAACAGGGGAGCTATGGCTACACCTTC.

This clone was picked up a small number of times. This sequence joins TRBV9 and TRBJ1-5; tentatively, D is TRBD1 (5 bases). Deletions cut 2 bases from V and 5 bases from J, with 8 bases between. Per the germline V gene, CDR1 is SGDLS and CDR2 is YYNGEE. The CDR3 is made up of 13 amino acids. Here the CDR3 reads CASSVGGHQPQHF. The CDR3 nucleotides are TGTGCCAGCAGCGTCGGGGGTCATCAGCCCCAGCATTTT.

The chain carries TRBV30 and TRBJ1-2; 8 nucleotides align to TRBD1. The trim removed 1 base at V and 9 bases at J, leaving 1 base unmatched. Looked up from germline, CDR1 is GTSNPN and CDR2 is SVGIG (reference sequence). The CDR3 runs 11 residues. CDR3 coding DNA: TGTGCCTGGAGTGGACAGGGGCGCTACACCTTC. This encodes CAWSGQGRYTF.